This T cell receptor beta chain was found in a study of OX40 agonist ivuxolimab in advanced cancers. Whole-study context: Patients received ivuxolimab, an intravenous treatment, every 2 weeks at 0.01 to 10 mg/kg.

The J segment lost 3 bases and the V segment lost 6 bases, leaving 5 bases of the junction unmatched. This CDR3 spans 13 amino acids. Overall study findings and caveats: CD4+ and CD8+ T cells in blood underwent clonal expansion by week 6 at 0.1 to 3.0 mg/kg.

Regarding this clone: The antigen remains unidentified.

Clones were read by immunoSEQ multiplex PCR, and TCRdb kept only the in-frame ones, dropping some. The data hold tens of thousands of clones, with around 88% observed a single time. The V call is TRBV23-1, the J call TRBJ2-7, with TRBD2 identical over 7 bases. TRBV23-1 is identified as an open reading frame with a role that is uncertain. This clonotype was obtained from an adult with an advanced solid tumor such as melanoma, head and neck, liver or kidney cancer. The sample in question was CD4+ or CD8+ T cells sorted from blood, obtained in a trial of the OX40 agonist ivuxolimab. The CDR3 is CASSRGEGYEQYF. DNA of the CDR3: TGCGCCAGCAGCCGGGGGGAGGGCTACGAGCAGTACTTC.